The source of this TCR beta chain is a study of neurological immune-mediated disorders. TCRdb re-analysed the 5' RACE reads in MiXCR, keeping a single row per CDR3 protein. The repertoire holds some 48,000 distinct CDR3 sequences, 10% seen once, with 21% in the top ten. V was pared by 3 bases and J by 9 bases, with 6 bases of the junction left unmatched. CDR1 is SEHNR and CDR2 is FQNEAQ in the germline V gene (reference sequence). This CDR3 contains 14 residues. This clonotype was picked up many times. Sequencing was done on a sample of PBMCs. The chain is built from TRBV7-9 and TRBJ2-3; 10 bases map to TRBD2. This TCR was recovered from a woman aged 40-49 years with HTLV-1-associated myelopathy (HAM/TSP). The CDR3 loop reads CASSFTSGVGTQYF. DNA of the CDR3: TGTGCCAGCAGCTTCACTAGCGGGGTGGGAACGCAGTATTTT.